This entry lists 29 T cell receptor beta chains sequenced from one sample in a study of beta chain features in type 1 diabetes. Reverse transcribing all isolated RNA meant expressed TCRB transcripts were sequenced. TCRdb's copy holds only in-frame clones and misses some; the assay was immunoSEQ multiplex PCR. Seen here are around 180,000 clones, approximately 13% observed once, and the top ten hold less than 0.7%. Sequenced material: central memory CD4+ T cells from blood. These receptors all stem from a young woman in good health.

This clone came up a few times. J is TRBJ2-7 and V is TRBV30, with D possibly matching TRBD1 (6 bases). V lost 3 bases to trimming and J lost 1 base, with 19 bases between them. Germline-derived CDR1 and CDR2 are GTSNPN and SVGIG (reference sequence). The CDR3 spans 16 residues. The CDR3 loop reads CAWRNTGTQGSYEQYF. The CDR3 nucleotides are TGTGCCTGGAGGAACACCGGGACACAAGGATCCTACGAGCAGTACTTC.

This clone was counted only a few times. V usage is TRBV30 and J usage is TRBJ2-2; the D gene is possibly TRBD1 (5 bases). The germline V gene encodes CDR1 GTSNPN and CDR2 SVGIG (reference sequence). This CDR3 spans 14 amino acids. V lost 3 bases to trimming and J lost 0 bases, with 8 bases between them. The CDR3, as DNA: TGTGCCTGGAGCCTAGGGGCGAACACCGGGGAGCTGTTTTTT. Its translation: CAWSLGANTGELFF. Together with reference TRBV30 and TRBJ2-2, the CDR3 gives the full variable domain: SQTIHQWPATLVQPVGSPLSLECTVEGTSNPNLYWYRQAAGRGLQLLFYSVGIGQISSEVPQNLSASRPQDRQFILSSKKLLLSDSGFYLCAWSLGANTGELFFGEGSRLTVL.

V gene TRBV5-1 combines with J gene TRBJ2-1; the D gene is possibly TRBD1 (5 bases). The germline V gene encodes CDR1 SGHRS and CDR2 YFSETQ. Deletions cut 4 bases from V and 5 bases from J, with 10 bases between. This CDR3 region has 13 residues. DNA of the CDR3: TGCGCCAGCAGCCCCACCAGGGACAATGAGCAGTTCTTC. This encodes CASSPTRDNEQFF.

In this sample, this clone turned up a few times. V gene TRBV5-1 combines with J gene TRBJ2-7, with a weak D call TRBD2 (6 bases). The CDR3 covers 14 residues. Trimming pared 4 bases from V and 0 bases from J, leaving 11 bases between. CDR1 is SGHRS, CDR2 YFSETQ, per germline. In DNA form, the CDR3 reads TGCGCCAGCAGCATGACGGGGGACTCCTACGAGCAGTACTTC. This encodes CASSMTGDSYEQYF.

Concerning this clone: Other nucleotide sequences in the sample specify the same CDR3. The chain combines TRBV28 with TRBJ2-1, with 7 bases that match TRBD2. Germline values: CDR1 MDHEN, CDR2 SYDVKM. V lost 2 bases and J lost 10; bases outside the gene matches: 8. The CDR3 sequence is 14 residues long. DNA of the CDR3: TGTGCCAGCAGTTTAGGCGGGAGAAGAAACGAGCAGTTCTTC. Translating gives CASSLGGRRNEQFF.

This clone was counted only a few times. In DNA, the CDR3 is TGTGCCAGCTCACCGGGGACAGGAGTAATCTACGAGCAGTACTTC. Translating it yields CASSPGTGVIYEQYF. The chain carries TRBV18 and TRBJ2-7, with 8 bases lining up with TRBD1. The V gene's germline CDR1 is KGHSH and CDR2 LQKENI. The V segment lost 3 bases and the J segment 3 bases; nucleotides outside the gene matches: 7. This CDR3 spans 15 amino acids.

In its sample, this clone was seen a few times. This sequence joins TRBV29-1 and TRBJ1-4, with D perhaps TRBD1 (5 bases). V lost 7 bases, J lost 2 bases, and 14 bases lay in between. The germline V gene has CDR1 SQVTM and CDR2 ANQGSEA. This CDR3 region has 14 residues. Written as DNA, the CDR3 is TGCAGCGCCCGCAAGGGGTGGACTAATGAAAAACTGTTTTTT. This codes for CSARKGWTNEKLFF.

The CDR3 spells CASEGTGVNYGYTF. The CDR3 DNA is TGTGCCAGTGAGGGGACAGGGGTTAACTATGGCTACACCTTC. V and J are TRBV6-6 and TRBJ1-2; 10 positions agree with TRBD1. Trimming removed 9 bases from V and 1 base from J; junction bases left unmatched: 5. The CDR3 covers 14 residues. Germline lookup yields CDR1 MNHNY and CDR2 SVGAGI (reference sequence).

J is TRBJ2-5 and V is TRBV18, with a tentative D call TRBD1 (5 bases). The CDR3 runs 14 residues. V was clipped by 3 bases and J by 3 bases, with 11 bases between them. Germline CDR1 and CDR2: KGHSH and LQKENI. The chain's CDR3 is CASSPRQREETQYF. In nucleotides, the CDR3 is TGTGCCAGCTCACCTCGACAGAGAGAAGAGACCCAGTACTTC.

V gene TRBV2 combines with J gene TRBJ2-5; 11 nucleotides match TRBD2. The germline V gene encodes CDR1 SNHLY and CDR2 FYNNEI. The CDR3 is made up of 14 amino acids. The trim removed 6 bases at V and 5 bases at J, leaving 5 bases unmatched. In DNA form, the CDR3 reads TGTGCCAGCAGAGGGACTAGCGGTCCCGAGACCCAGTACTTC. Its translation is CASRGTSGPETQYF.

This clone showed up just a few times. The genes are TRBV10-3 and TRBJ1-2, with D maybe TRBD1 (5 bases). Germline CDR1 and CDR2: ENHRY and SYGVKD. There are 13 residues in the CDR3. V was shortened by 5 bases and J by 10 bases, with 17 bases between the two germline ends. The CDR3 reads CAISPDKGRDYTF. The CDR3 DNA reads as TGTGCCATCAGTCCGGACAAAGGACGCGACTACACCTTC.

This clone was recorded a few times. The V and J genes are TRBV19 and TRBJ1-5; the match to TRBD1 covers 8 bases. The CDR3 runs 16 residues. The V segment lost 4 bases and the J segment 2 bases; nucleotides outside the gene matches: 7. CDR1 and CDR2 from the germline V gene are LNHDA and SQIVND (reference sequence). CDR3 nucleotides: TGTGCCAGTAGTACCTACGACAGGGGAGGCAATCAGCCCCAGCATTTT. Its translation: CASSTYDRGGNQPQHF. Using reference TRBV19 and TRBJ1-5 for the parts outside the CDR3, the full variable domain is DGGITQSPKYLFRKEGQNVTLSCEQNLNHDAMYWYRQDPGQGLRLIYYSQIVNDFQKGDIAEGYSVSREKKESFPLTVTSAQKNPTAFYLCASSTYDRGGNQPQHFGDGTRLSIL.

This clone was counted between two and nine times. The chain joins TRBV5-6 to TRBJ2-2; D is unclear. Trimming removed 0 bases from V and 1 base from J, with 7 bases in between. The CDR3 consists of 15 residues. Germline V gene lookup returns CDR1 SGHDT and CDR2 YYEEEE. The CDR3 DNA reads TGTGCCAGCAGCTTGGGAAGAGTGAACACCGGGGAGCTGTTTTTT. This translates into CASSLGRVNTGELFF.

V gene TRBV5-1 combines with J gene TRBJ2-1; the match to TRBD2 covers 12 bases. J lost 10 bases, V lost 0 bases, and 8 bases had no gene match. This CDR3 region has 16 residues. Germline CDR1 reads SGHRS; CDR2 reads YFSETQ. Written as DNA, the CDR3 is TGCGCCAGCAGCTTGGTGGCTAGCGGGAGGGCCAGGGAGCAGTTCTTC. Its protein product is CASSLVASGRAREQFF.

The chain recombines TRBV4-2 with TRBJ1-2, with 8 bases identical to TRBD1. The J segment lost 8 bases and the V segment lost 0 bases, leaving 8 bases of the junction unmatched. The germline gives CDR1 LGHNA, CDR2 YNFKEQ. This CDR3 is built from 15 residues. The CDR3 reads CASSQDRDRRSGYTF. CDR3 in DNA: TGTGCCAGCAGCCAAGATCGGGACAGGAGGAGCGGCTACACCTTC.

The rearrangement joins TRBV23-1 to TRBJ2-1; tentatively, D is TRBD1 (5 bases). TRBV23-1 has ORF status, its function being uncertain. The CDR3 is made up of 14 amino acids. V was clipped by 6 bases and J by 6 bases, with 15 bases between them. This chain's CDR3 is CASSGQGRINEQFF. As DNA, the CDR3 is TGCGCCAGCAGCGGGCAGGGTCGAATCAATGAGCAGTTCTTC.

This clone has a single count. The chain couples TRBV5-1 to TRBJ2-1; the match to TRBD1 covers 11 bases. The CDR3 sequence is 14 residues long. CDR1 and CDR2 (germline): SGHRS, YFSETQ. The junction had 5 bases not matched to a gene; V was cut back by 4 bases and J by 8 bases. CDR3 DNA sequence: TGCGCCAGCAGCGGGGGGGGACAGGGGGATGAGCAGTTCTTC. Translation: CASSGGGQGDEQFF. Full variable domain (outside the CDR3, taken from reference TRBV5-1 and TRBJ2-1): KAGVTQTPRYLIKTRGQQVTLSCSPISGHRSVSWYQQTPGQGLQFLFEYFSETQRNKGNFPGRFSGRQFSNSRSEMNVSTLELGDSALYLCASSGGGQGDEQFFGPGTRLTVL.

The gene calls are TRBV29-1 and TRBJ2-1; 12 bases agree with TRBD2. Germline loops: CDR1 SQVTM, CDR2 ANQGSEA. Trimming cost V 7 bases and J 7 bases; bases outside gene matches: 11. This CDR3 comprises 15 residues. CDR3: CSGRGLAGGGNEQFF. CDR3 nucleotide sequence: TGCAGCGGGAGGGGCCTAGCGGGAGGGGGAAATGAGCAGTTCTTC.

Here the CDR3 reads CASSLTDFTDTQYF. The CDR3 DNA follows: TGTGCCAGCAGCTTAACAGATTTCACAGATACGCAGTATTTT. This sequence joins TRBV11-1 and TRBJ2-3; D uncertain. This CDR3 contains 14 residues. The germline V and J ends were trimmed by 2 bases and 2 bases, with 8 bases remaining between them. Germline-derived CDR1 and CDR2 are SGHAT and FQDESV (reference sequence).

This clone has just a few counts. This chain uses TRBV5-1 with TRBJ2-1; the match to TRBD1 covers 8 bases. This CDR3 is 14 amino acids long. The ends lost 4 bases at V and 6 bases at J; junction bases unmatched: 6. Per the germline V gene, CDR1 is SGHRS and CDR2 is YFSETQ. The CDR3 is CASSPLQGVNEQFF. In DNA, the CDR3 is TGCGCCAGCAGCCCACTACAGGGGGTCAATGAGCAGTTCTTC.

This clone came up many times. CDR3 nucleotides: TGTGCCAGCAGCGGCGGACTAGGAGAGGACAATGAGCAGTTCTTC. Protein sequence: CASSGGLGEDNEQFF. The gene calls are TRBV13 and TRBJ2-1, with 7 nucleotides matching TRBD2. Losses at the gene ends were 5 bases for V and 5 bases for J; bases not matched to a gene: 9. The CDR3 runs 15 residues. Germline assignment: CDR1 PRHDT and CDR2 FYEKMQ (reference sequence).

The chain carries TRBV29-1 and TRBJ2-1; 11 bases agree with TRBD2. CDR1 is SQVTM, CDR2 ANQGSEA, per germline. Germline trimming cut 1 base from V and 7 bases from J; bases unmatched to any gene: 6. The CDR3 has 15 residues. The DNA of the CDR3 is TGCAGCGTTGAAGGCCTAGCGGGAGGTCTTAATGAGCAGTTCTTC. Protein: CSVEGLAGGLNEQFF.

The rearrangement uses TRBV29-1 and TRBJ2-3; 8 bases are a match to TRBD1. The trim removed 2 bases at V and 7 bases at J, leaving 5 bases unmatched. Germline V gene lookup returns CDR1 SQVTM and CDR2 ANQGSEA. The CDR3 consists of 13 residues. DNA of the CDR3: TGCAGCGTTGAATTGCAGGGGGCGTATACGCAGTATTTT. Its translation is CSVELQGAYTQYF.

This clone appeared a few times. The CDR3 spells CATSARANYGYTF. The CDR3 DNA follows: TGTGCCACCTCGGCCAGGGCGAACTATGGCTACACCTTC. The chain couples TRBV10-3 to TRBJ1-2, with D perhaps matching TRBD1 (5 bases). The V end was cut by 10 bases, the J end by 2 bases, with 14 bases between. CDR1 is ENHRY and CDR2 is SYGVKD in the germline V gene. This CDR3 spans 13 amino acids.

This clone was recorded once. The V and J genes are TRBV19 and TRBJ1-2, with 7 bases matching TRBD1. This CDR3 has 15 amino acids. V trimming: 7 bases; J trimming: 8 bases; junction bases outside the gene matches: 16. The germline V gene has CDR1 LNHDA and CDR2 SQIVND (reference sequence). CDR3 bases: TGTGCCAGTACTACACACAAACAGGGGTCACGCGGCTACACCTTC. It encodes CASTTHKQGSRGYTF.

The gene calls are TRBV7-3 and TRBJ1-1; D unresolved. CDR1 SGHTA and CDR2 FQGTGA come from the germline V gene. The CDR3 is 14 amino acids. Trimming cost V 1 base and J 7 bases, with 13 bases left between them. CDR3 bases: TGTGCCAGCAGCTTAAATGGAGGGATGGGTGAAGCTTTCTTT. Protein sequence: CASSLNGGMGEAFF.

This chain links TRBV28 with TRBJ1-1; TRBD1 is a possible D gene (5 bases). This CDR3 is 15 amino acids long. The germline V and J ends were trimmed by 5 bases and 5 bases, with 18 bases remaining between them. Germline CDR1 is MDHEN and CDR2 is SYDVKM. CDR3 nucleotide sequence: TGTGCCAGCAGTGCAGGCGGCAGGGAGGGGACTGAAGCTTTCTTT. Translation gives CASSAGGREGTEAFF.

This clone came up many times. This chain connects TRBV14 to TRBJ2-1; 7 nucleotides match TRBD2. CDR1 and CDR2 (germline): SGHDN, FVKESK. V lost 1 base to trimming and J lost 4 bases; unmatched junction nucleotides: 13. There are 18 residues in the CDR3. In DNA form, the CDR3 reads TGTGCCAGCAGCCAAGCCCCCATGGGGGGGAAGGGATACAATGAGCAGTTCTTC. Amino acid sequence: CASSQAPMGGKGYNEQFF.

The table lists this clone with a few counts. The V gene is TRBV5-1, the J gene TRBJ1-4; 8 nucleotides agree with TRBD1. This CDR3 has 16 residues. Germline V gene sequence: CDR1 SGHRS, CDR2 YFSETQ. V lost 4 bases, J lost 3 bases, and 8 bases stayed unmatched. The CDR3 nucleotides are TGCGCCAGCAGCAGTGGACAGGGAGGATCTAATGAAAAACTGTTTTTT. Encoded protein: CASSSGQGGSNEKLFF. Full variable domain (outside the CDR3, taken from reference TRBV5-1 and TRBJ1-4): KAGVTQTPRYLIKTRGQQVTLSCSPISGHRSVSWYQQTPGQGLQFLFEYFSETQRNKGNFPGRFSGRQFSNSRSEMNVSTLELGDSALYLCASSSGQGGSNEKLFFGSGTQLSVL.